This T cell receptor (beta chain) was captured in a study of sequential checkpoint blockade in melanoma. Across the whole study: Randomization was 1:1 between first-line nivolumab→ipilimumab and ipilimumab→nivolumab. Matched biopsies came pretreatment and at week 13 for twenty-two patients.

Treatment here: randomized to nivolumab then ipilimumab (arm A) or the reverse (arm B). Data came from immunoSEQ multiplex PCR; TCRdb stores just in-frame clones and leaves some out. The table includes roughly 2,000 clones, 18% detected once. A few counts support this clone. This sequence originates from a human donor with melanoma. This specimen was tumor tissue (inferred from file names), taken from a patient given nivolumab and ipilimumab in sequence.

The CDR3 loop is CASSLSGTGYEQYF. In DNA, the CDR3 is TGTGCCAGCAGTTTATCTGGGACAGGGTACGAGCAGTACTTC. This rearrangement joins TRBV6-8 to TRBJ2-7, with 9 bases aligning to TRBD1. V trimming: 4 bases; J trimming: 4 bases; junction bases outside the gene matches: 5. The CDR3 has 14 amino acids. Germline CDR1 reads MNHGY; CDR2 reads SAAAGT.